The entry below describes one TCR beta chain. Its antigen is as yet unknown. This sample was taken from a study of vaccination and CD4 T cells after COVID-19. The treatment is: roughly ten-day PBMC culture with coronavirus spike peptide pools or control peptides (ViraFEST assay). Germline V CDR1 and CDR2: DFQATT, SNEGSKA (reference sequence). CDR3 size: 14 residues. The V gene lost 6 bases and the J gene lost 6 bases, with 18 bases spanning the gap. The Oncomine TCR Beta short-read assay sequenced DNA from cultured CD4+ T cells. TCRdb re-derived calls from the PCR reads in MiXCR, one entry per CDR3 protein. This sample yields 10,000 or so distinct CDR3 sequences, of which over 30% are seen a single time; about 9.8% belongs to the top ten.

The chain links TRBV20-1 to TRBJ1-5; possibly TRBD1 for D (5 bases). This material consisted of CD4+ T cells from blood, cultured in vitro, taken after SARS-CoV-2 vaccination. The receptor comes from a human donor who had recovered from COVID-19. The CDR3 protein is CSAKRAWGRQPQHF. The CDR3 DNA sequence: TGCAGTGCAAAGAGGGCGTGGGGCCGTCAGCCCCAGCATTTT.